These 7 T cell receptor beta chains share one sample of origin, sequenced in a study of T cell responses to AZD1222 COVID-19 vaccine. Method: immunoSEQ multiplex PCR; TCRdb's copy keeps in-frame clones and lacks some. The table records about 130,000 clones, approximately 85% of them present only once. The specimen was peripheral blood, collected 28 days after the second AZD1222 dose. Receptors originate from an adult who received the AZD1222 COVID-19 vaccine.

The chain uses TRBV5-1 and TRBJ1-4; D remains unclear. CDR1 is SGHRS, CDR2 YFSETQ, per germline. V was shortened by 0 bases and J by 8 bases, with 11 bases between the two germline ends. This CDR3 contains 14 residues. The CDR3, as DNA: TGCGCCAGCAGCTTGGCCGCGACGGGGGAAAAACTGTTTTTT. Residues: CASSLAATGEKLFF. Combining the CDR3 with reference TRBV5-1 and TRBJ1-4 gives the whole variable domain KAGVTQTPRYLIKTRGQQVTLSCSPISGHRSVSWYQQTPGQGLQFLFEYFSETQRNKGNFPGRFSGRQFSNSRSEMNVSTLELGDSALYLCASSLAATGEKLFFGSGTQLSVL.

Here the CDR3 reads CASSLDRVSYEQYF. The CDR3 bases are TGTGCCAGCAGCTTAGACCGAGTCTCCTACGAGCAGTACTTC. The chain recombines TRBV11-2 with TRBJ2-7; D uncertain. This CDR3 has 14 residues. The V end lost 0 bases, the J end lost 0 bases, and 6 bases lay between the germline ends. Per germline, CDR1 SGHAT and CDR2 FQNNGV.

The chain employs TRBV11-3 and TRBJ1-5; D is undetermined. Per germline, CDR1 SGHNT and CDR2 YENEEA. V dropped 4 bases and J dropped 1 base, with 8 bases sitting between them. This CDR3 is 14 amino acids long. For the CDR3, the DNA is TGTGCCAGCAGCTCATGTGGGAGCAATCAGCCCCAGCATTTT. It yields the protein CASSSCGSNQPQHF. Full variable domain (outside the CDR3, taken from reference TRBV11-3 and TRBJ1-5): EAGVVQSPRYKIIEKKQPVAFWCNPISGHNTLYWYLQNLGQGPELLIRYENEEAVDDSQLPKDRFSAERLKGVDSTLKIQPAELGDSAVYLCASSSCGSNQPQHFGDGTRLSIL.

The CDR3 here is CASSPPWGDSSYNSPLHF. CDR3 coding DNA: TGTGCCAGCAGCCCACCGTGGGGCGACAGCTCCTATAATTCACCCCTCCACTTT. J is TRBJ1-6 and V is TRBV7-8, with D possibly TRBD1 on 5 matching bases. Trimming pared 5 bases from V and 0 bases from J, leaving 17 bases between. CDR1 and CDR2 (germline): SGHVS, FQNEAQ. CDR3 length equals 18 residues.

The chain is built from TRBV28 and TRBJ2-4; 7 positions match TRBD1. Germline-derived CDR1 and CDR2 are MDHEN and SYDVKM. CDR3 length: 15 residues. The V gene end was trimmed by 4 bases and the J gene end by 9 bases; junction bases not matched to a gene: 12. The CDR3 DNA reads TGTGCCAGCAGTTCGTTAGCCCGACAGGGCGGCATTCAGTACTTC. It translates to CASSSLARQGGIQYF.

The genes are TRBV5-1 and TRBJ2-3; no clear D gene. Germline V gene sequence: CDR1 SGHRS, CDR2 YFSETQ. V lost 0 bases, J lost 5 bases, and 7 bases lay in between. CDR3 length: 13 amino acids. CDR3: CASSLGQQDTQYF. CDR3 coding DNA: TGCGCCAGCAGCTTGGGGCAGCAAGATACGCAGTATTTT.

This chain's CDR3 is CASSPRQGIAKNIQYF. CDR3 nucleotides: TGTGCCAGCAGCCCTCGACAGGGTATAGCCAAAAACATTCAGTACTTC. The rearrangement joins TRBV9 to TRBJ2-4, with TRBD1 identical over 7 bases. CDR1 SGDLS and CDR2 YYNGEE come from the germline V gene. The length of the CDR3 is 16 residues. The trim removed 4 bases at V and 0 bases at J, leaving 7 bases unmatched.